Listed below are T cell receptor beta chains from one sample, sequenced in a study of metastatic and nonmetastatic thyroid tumors. MiXCR re-clonotyped the PCR reads for TCRdb. Of about 24,000 clones in the sample, approximately 20% were seen once. Specimen: blood. The receptors come from a male donor with papillary thyroid cancer or a benign thyroid nodule (not recorded which). Some clones in this sample may be carry-over from other donors' samples. Each CDR3 is given with its conserved first and last residue. D genes are given only for firm matches. Size values are once, few and many counts, or a class for expanded clones, and some rows have none.

j_gene	abundance	v_gene	d_gene	CDR3aa	CDR3nt
TRBJ2-7	many	TRBV20-1	TRBD2	CSARMSGKISYEQYF	TGCAGTGCCCGAATGAGCGGGAAGATCTCCTACGAGCAGTACTTC
TRBJ2-5	many	TRBV3-1	-	CASSQVPTGSGPQETQYF	TGTGCCAGCAGCCAAGTTCCAACAGGGTCGGGGCCCCAAGAGACCCAGTACTTC
TRBJ2-1	many	TRBV2	-	CASSEARVVARNEQFF	TGTGCCAGCAGTGAAGCGCGGGTAGTAGCGAGGAATGAGCAGTTCTTC
TRBJ1-2	-	TRBV28	-	CASSSDRGYGYTF	TGTGCCAGCAGCTCCGACCGGGGCTATGGCTACACCTTC
TRBJ1-5	many	TRBV2	-	CASSVDQPQHF	TGTGCCAGCAGTGTTGATCAGCCCCAGCATTTT
TRBJ1-2	many	TRBV5-4	-	CASSGGSGIVGYTF	TGTGCCAGCAGCGGGGGCAGCGGTATTGTAGGCTACACCTTC
TRBJ1-2	few	TRBV27	-	CASSLGQGKGYTF	TGTGCCAGCAGTTTAGGGCAGGGAAAAGGCTACACCTTC
TRBJ1-6	-	TRBV6-1	TRBD1	CASSQWDRNSPLHF	TGTGCCAGCAGCCAATGGGACAGGAATTCACCCCTCCACTTT
TRBJ2-7	many	TRBV29-1	TRBD2	CSARTSGFDEQYF	TGCAGCGCCCGGACTAGCGGGTTTGACGAGCAGTACTTC
TRBJ1-2	medium-sized	TRBV12-3/TRBV12-4	-	CASTRTGPTYGYTF	TGTGCCAGCACACGGACCGGTCCCACCTATGGCTACACCTTC
TRBJ1-2	medium-sized	TRBV6-5	-	CASSYGGDYGYTF	TGTGCCAGCAGTTACGGGGGGGACTATGGCTACACCTTC
TRBJ2-7	-	TRBV20-1	-	CSARDGHRDSASYEQYF	TGCAGTGCTAGAGACGGCCACCGGGACTCCGCTTCCTACGAGCAGTACTTC
TRBJ2-7	medium-sized	TRBV25-1	TRBD2	CASSEAGGSYEQYF	TGTGCCAGCAGTGAGGCGGGAGGGTCCTACGAGCAGTACTTC
TRBJ2-3	many	TRBV10-3	-	CAISASVGTDTQYF	TGTGCCATCAGTGCTAGCGTCGGGACAGATACGCAGTATTTT
TRBJ2-1	-	TRBV20-1	TRBD2	CSAREMGTSGILWEQFF	TGCAGTGCTAGAGAGATGGGGACTAGCGGGATACTTTGGGAGCAGTTCTTC
TRBJ2-5	many	TRBV5-1	-	CASVKVPGETQYF	TGCGCCAGCGTGAAGGTTCCCGGAGAGACCCAGTACTTC
TRBJ2-2	many	TRBV7-9	-	CASSLPGAGELFF	TGTGCCAGCAGCTTACCAGGGGCCGGGGAGCTGTTTTTT
TRBJ2-1	medium-sized	TRBV24-1	TRBD2	CATSDARLAAYNEQFF	TGTGCCACCAGTGATGCGAGACTAGCGGCTTACAATGAGCAGTTCTTC
TRBJ2-3	medium-sized	TRBV27	TRBD2	CASSFGGRGTDTQYF	TGTGCCAGCAGTTTCGGTGGGAGGGGCACAGATACGCAGTATTTT
TRBJ1-2	medium-sized	TRBV2	TRBD1	CAGGQGDGYTF	TGTGCCGGCGGACAGGGTGATGGCTACACCTTC
TRBJ2-3	many	TRBV25-1	TRBD2	CASSEPWTSGRGDTQYF	TGTGCCAGCAGTGAACCGTGGACTAGCGGGAGAGGAGATACGCAGTATTTT
TRBJ2-5	medium-sized	TRBV12-3/TRBV12-4	-	CASSWGTDQETQYF	TGTGCCAGCAGTTGGGGGACTGATCAAGAGACCCAGTACTTC
TRBJ1-1	many	TRBV28	-	CASTRGGGTEAFF	TGTGCCAGCACTAGGGGGGGGGGCACTGAAGCTTTCTTT
TRBJ2-1	medium-sized	TRBV10-3	TRBD2	CAISTSGDEQFF	TGTGCCATCAGTACGAGCGGGGATGAGCAGTTCTTC
TRBJ2-7	many	TRBV28	-	CASSFDSVGGEEQYF	TGTGCCAGCAGTTTTGATTCGGTGGGGGGCGAGGAGCAGTACTTC
TRBJ2-5	many	TRBV7-6	-	CASSSPPQGGEETQYF	TGTGCCAGCAGCTCCCCCCCTCAAGGCGGGGAAGAGACCCAGTACTTC
TRBJ2-7	medium-sized	TRBV9	-	CASSVGRSPFNEQYF	TGTGCCAGCAGTGTGGGGCGCAGCCCGTTTAACGAGCAGTACTTC
TRBJ2-1	-	TRBV11-2	-	CASSLNQFGGTAGTYNEQFF	TGTGCCAGCAGCTTAAATCAGTTTGGCGGGACAGCGGGAACCTACAATGAGCAGTTCTTC
TRBJ2-7	-	TRBV6-2/TRBV6-3	TRBD2	CASSPQGLAGAYVQSF	TGTGCCAGCAGTCCGCAGGGACTAGCGGGGGCCTACGTGCAGTCCTTC
TRBJ2-7	-	TRBV9	-	CASSAQQGYEQYF	TGTGCCAGCAGCGCCCAACAGGGCTACGAGCAGTACTTC